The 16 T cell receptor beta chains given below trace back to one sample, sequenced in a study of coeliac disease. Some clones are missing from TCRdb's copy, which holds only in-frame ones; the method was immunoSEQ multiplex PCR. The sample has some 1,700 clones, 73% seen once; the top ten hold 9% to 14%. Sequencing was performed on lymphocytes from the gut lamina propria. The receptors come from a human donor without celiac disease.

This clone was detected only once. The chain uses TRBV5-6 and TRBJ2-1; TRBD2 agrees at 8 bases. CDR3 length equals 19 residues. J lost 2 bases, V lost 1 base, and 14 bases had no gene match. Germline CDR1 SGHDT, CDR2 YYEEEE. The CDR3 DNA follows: TGTGCCAGCAGCTTGTCAAGACTAGCGATGCTTAGAACCTACAATGAGCAGTTCTTC. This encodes CASSLSRLAMLRTYNEQFF.

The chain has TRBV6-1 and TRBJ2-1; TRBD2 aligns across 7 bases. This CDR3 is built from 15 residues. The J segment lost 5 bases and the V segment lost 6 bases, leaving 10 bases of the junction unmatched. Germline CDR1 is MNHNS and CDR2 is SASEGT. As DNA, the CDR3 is TGTGCCAGCAGCGGGGGGACCGGCAAAGACAATGAGCAGTTCTTC. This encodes CASSGGTGKDNEQFF.

CDR3 region: CASSGQLNEKLFF. The CDR3 DNA reads TGCGCCAGCAGTGGACAGCTTAATGAAAAACTGTTTTTT. The chain recombines TRBV10-2 with TRBJ1-4, with D possibly matching TRBD1 (5 bases). Germline V lookup: CDR1 WSHSY, CDR2 SAAADI. The ends were cut back, 4 bases at V and 4 bases at J, with 7 bases in the middle. This CDR3 spans 13 amino acids.

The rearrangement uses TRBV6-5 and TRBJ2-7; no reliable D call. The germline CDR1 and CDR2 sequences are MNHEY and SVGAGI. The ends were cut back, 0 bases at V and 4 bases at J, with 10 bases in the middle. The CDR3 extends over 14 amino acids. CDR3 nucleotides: TGTGCCAGCAGTTACTCGAGGTGGCGGTACGAGCAGTACTTC. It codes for CASSYSRWRYEQYF.

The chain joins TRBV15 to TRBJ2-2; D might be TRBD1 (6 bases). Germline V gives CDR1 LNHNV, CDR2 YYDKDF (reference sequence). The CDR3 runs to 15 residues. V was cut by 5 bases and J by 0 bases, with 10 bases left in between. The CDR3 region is CATSDRSSNTGELFF. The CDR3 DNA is TGTGCCACCAGCGACAGGTCCTCGAACACCGGGGAGCTGTTTTTT.

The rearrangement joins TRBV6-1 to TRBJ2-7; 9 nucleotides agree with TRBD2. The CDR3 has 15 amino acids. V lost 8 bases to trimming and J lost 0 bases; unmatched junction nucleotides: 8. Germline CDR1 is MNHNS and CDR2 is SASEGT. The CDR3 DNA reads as TGTGCCAGCGGGTTTTCTAGCGGGACCTCCTACGAGCAGTACTTC. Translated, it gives CASGFSSGTSYEQYF.

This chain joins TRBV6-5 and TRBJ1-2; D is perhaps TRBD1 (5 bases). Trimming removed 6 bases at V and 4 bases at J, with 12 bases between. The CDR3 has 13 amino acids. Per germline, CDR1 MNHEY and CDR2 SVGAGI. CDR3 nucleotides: TGTGCCAGCAGCGCGGGACGTGGCTATGGCTACACCTTC. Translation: CASSAGRGYGYTF.

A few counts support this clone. In nucleotides, the CDR3 is TGTGCCAGCAGCCCCGCCCGGGGAGGCACTGAAGCTTTCTTT. Translating it yields CASSPARGGTEAFF. V and J are TRBV9 and TRBJ1-1; D not resolved. The germline V and J ends were trimmed by 4 bases and 4 bases, with 14 bases remaining between them. Per germline, CDR1 SGDLS and CDR2 YYNGEE. CDR3 length equals 14 residues.

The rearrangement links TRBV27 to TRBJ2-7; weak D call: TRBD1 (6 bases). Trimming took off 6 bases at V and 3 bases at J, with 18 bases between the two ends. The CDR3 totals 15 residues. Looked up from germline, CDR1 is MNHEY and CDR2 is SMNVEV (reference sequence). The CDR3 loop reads CASRTLTGWDYEQYF. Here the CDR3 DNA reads TGTGCCAGCAGAACTTTGACAGGCTGGGACTACGAGCAGTACTTC.

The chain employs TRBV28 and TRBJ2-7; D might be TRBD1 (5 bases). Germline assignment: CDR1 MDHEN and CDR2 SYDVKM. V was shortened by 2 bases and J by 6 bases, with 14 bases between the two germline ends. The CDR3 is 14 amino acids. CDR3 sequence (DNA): TGTGCCAGCAGTTTACAGGGTGACTTCCGCGAGCAGTACTTC. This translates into CASSLQGDFREQYF. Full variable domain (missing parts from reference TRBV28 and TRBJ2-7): DVKVTQSSRYLVKRTGEKVFLECVQDMDHENMFWYRQDPGLGLRLIYFSYDVKMKEKGDIPEGYSVSREKKERFSLILESASTNQTSMYLCASSLQGDFREQYFGPGTRLTVT.

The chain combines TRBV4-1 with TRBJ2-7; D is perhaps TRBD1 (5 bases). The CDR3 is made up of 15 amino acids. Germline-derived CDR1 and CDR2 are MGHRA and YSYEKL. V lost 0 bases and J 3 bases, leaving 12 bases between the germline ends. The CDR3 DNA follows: TGCGCCAGCAGCCAAGAAGGGGCTCCCTACTACGAGCAGTACTTC. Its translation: CASSQEGAPYYEQYF.

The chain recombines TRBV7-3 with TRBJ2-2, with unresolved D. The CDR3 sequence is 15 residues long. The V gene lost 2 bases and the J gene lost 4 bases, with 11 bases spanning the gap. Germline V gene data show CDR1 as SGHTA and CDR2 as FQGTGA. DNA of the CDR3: TGTGCCAGCAGCTTAGGAGCTATTACCACCGGGGAGCTGTTTTTT. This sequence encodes CASSLGAITTGELFF.

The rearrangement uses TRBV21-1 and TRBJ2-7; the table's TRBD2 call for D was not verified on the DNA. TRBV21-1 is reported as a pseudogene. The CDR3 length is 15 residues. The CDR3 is CASSELLAGSHEQYF. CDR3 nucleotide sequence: TGTGCCAGCAGCGAACTACTAGCGGGCTCCCACGAGCAGTACTTC.

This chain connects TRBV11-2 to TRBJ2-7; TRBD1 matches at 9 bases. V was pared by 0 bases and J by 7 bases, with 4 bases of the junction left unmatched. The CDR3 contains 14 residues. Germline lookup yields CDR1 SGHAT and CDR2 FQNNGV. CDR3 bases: TGTGCCAGCAGCTTAGAACAGGGGGCGGGTGAGCAGTACTTC. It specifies CASSLEQGAGEQYF.

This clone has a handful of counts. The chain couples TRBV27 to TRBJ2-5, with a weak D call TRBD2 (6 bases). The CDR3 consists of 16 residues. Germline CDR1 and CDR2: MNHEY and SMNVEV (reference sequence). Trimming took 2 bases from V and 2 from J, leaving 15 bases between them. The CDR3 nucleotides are TGTGCCAGCAGTTTAAGGGTGGGAGGACTTCAAGAGACCCAGTACTTC. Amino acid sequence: CASSLRVGGLQETQYF.

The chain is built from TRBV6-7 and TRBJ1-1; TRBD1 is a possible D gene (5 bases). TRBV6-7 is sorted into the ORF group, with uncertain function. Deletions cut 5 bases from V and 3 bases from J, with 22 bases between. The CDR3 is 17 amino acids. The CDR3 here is CASSDAYGHSVDTEAFF. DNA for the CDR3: TGTGCCAGCAGTGATGCGTACGGACACTCTGTCGACACTGAAGCTTTCTTT.